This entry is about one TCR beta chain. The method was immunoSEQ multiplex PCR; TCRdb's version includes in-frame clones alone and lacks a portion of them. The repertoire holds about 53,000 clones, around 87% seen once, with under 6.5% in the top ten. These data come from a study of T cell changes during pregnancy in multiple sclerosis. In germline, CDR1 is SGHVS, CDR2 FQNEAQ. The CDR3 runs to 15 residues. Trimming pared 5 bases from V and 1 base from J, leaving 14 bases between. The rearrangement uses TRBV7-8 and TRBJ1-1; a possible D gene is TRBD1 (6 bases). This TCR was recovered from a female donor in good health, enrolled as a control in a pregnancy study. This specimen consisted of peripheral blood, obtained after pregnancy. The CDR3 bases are TGTGCCAGCAGCAGCTCGGACAGATCGAACACTGAAGCTTTCTTT. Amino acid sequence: CASSSSDRSNTEAFF.